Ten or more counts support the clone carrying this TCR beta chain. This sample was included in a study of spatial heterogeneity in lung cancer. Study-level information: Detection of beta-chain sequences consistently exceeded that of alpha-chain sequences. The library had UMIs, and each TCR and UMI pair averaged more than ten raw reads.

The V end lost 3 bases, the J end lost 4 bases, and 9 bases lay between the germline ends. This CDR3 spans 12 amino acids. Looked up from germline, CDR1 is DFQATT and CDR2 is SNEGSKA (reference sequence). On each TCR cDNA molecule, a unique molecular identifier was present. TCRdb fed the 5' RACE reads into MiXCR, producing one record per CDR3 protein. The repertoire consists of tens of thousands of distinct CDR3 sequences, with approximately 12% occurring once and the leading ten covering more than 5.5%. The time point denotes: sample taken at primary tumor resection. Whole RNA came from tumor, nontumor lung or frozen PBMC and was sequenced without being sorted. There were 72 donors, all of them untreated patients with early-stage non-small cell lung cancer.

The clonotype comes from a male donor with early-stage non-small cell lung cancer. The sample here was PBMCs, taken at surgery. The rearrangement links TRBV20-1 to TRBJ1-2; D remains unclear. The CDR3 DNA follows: TGCAGTGCTAGGGTCGGGGTCTATGGCTACACCTTC. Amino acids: CSARVGVYGYTF.